The next 28 T cell receptor beta chains were all read from a single sample in a study of T cell repertoires in cytomegalovirus infection. TCRdb passed the reads through MiXCR, listing each CDR3 protein once. The data show a few hundred thousand distinct CDR3 sequences, under 20% seen once. Sequencing was done on a sample of PBMCs. These receptors all stem from a human donor in good health (CMV status not recorded). Some clones in this sample may be carry-over from other donors' samples.

This clonotype appeared a few times. The J gene is TRBJ1-2, the V gene TRBV28; 7 bases fit TRBD1. The CDR3 covers 13 residues. The germline gives CDR1 MDHEN, CDR2 SYDVKM. J lost 3 bases, V lost 8 bases, and 6 bases had no gene match. CDR3 DNA: TGTGCCAGCCGGGGACAGCCTCACTATGGCTACACCTTC. Its translation: CASRGQPHYGYTF.

The chain uses TRBV18 and TRBJ1-4; D is unclear. Between the trimmed V and J ends, which lost 3 bases and 4 bases, there was a span of 6 bases. This CDR3 is built from 13 residues. CDR1 and CDR2 (germline): KGHSH, LQKENI. CDR3 loop: CASSPILNEKLFF. For the CDR3, the DNA is TGTGCCAGCTCACCCATCCTTAATGAAAAACTGTTTTTT.

This clonotype came up a few times. The rearrangement joins TRBV7-3 to TRBJ2-1, with 8 bases identical to TRBD2. Trimming at V came to 5 bases and at J to 4 bases, leaving 10 bases not matched to a gene. CDR3 size: 16 residues. Germline V gene data show CDR1 as SGHTA and CDR2 as FQGTGA. This chain's CDR3 is CASSPSRTSSYNEQFF. CDR3 coding DNA: TGTGCCAGCAGCCCCAGCAGGACTAGCTCTTACAATGAGCAGTTCTTC.

V and J are TRBV6-5 and TRBJ2-7; 9 bases agree with TRBD1. Germline CDR1 and CDR2: MNHEY and SVGAGI. Trimming at V came to 0 bases and at J to 3 bases, leaving 3 bases not matched to a gene. There are 15 residues in the CDR3. This CDR3 reads CASSYSGTGHYEQYF. In DNA form, the CDR3 reads TGTGCCAGCAGTTACTCTGGGACAGGGCACTACGAGCAGTACTTC.

This clonotype showed up many times. The chain combines TRBV7-2 with TRBJ1-4, with 9 bases fitting TRBD1. Germline lookup yields CDR1 SGHTA and CDR2 FQGNSA. After removal of 2 bases from V and 10 bases from J, the junction contained 8 bases not matched to a gene. The CDR3 loop spans 15 amino acids. The CDR3 loop reads CASSLSPGQGRKLFF. DNA for the CDR3: TGTGCCAGCAGCTTATCCCCGGGACAGGGTAGAAAACTGTTTTTT. Full variable domain (missing parts from reference TRBV7-2 and TRBJ1-4): GAGVSQSPSNKVTEKGKDVELRCDPISGHTALYWYRQSLGQGLEFLIYFQGNSAPDKSGLPSDRFSAERTGGSVSTLTIQRTQQEDSAVYLCASSLSPGQGRKLFFGSGTQLSVL.

The genes are TRBV6-1 and TRBJ2-1; no firm D call. Trimming removed 6 bases at V and 4 bases at J, with 10 bases between. Germline values: CDR1 MNHNS, CDR2 SASEGT. This CDR3 contains 13 residues. The CDR3 DNA sequence: TGTGCCAGCAGGCGAGACGAATACAATGAGCAGTTCTTC. Its translation: CASRRDEYNEQFF.

This chain uses TRBV27 with TRBJ1-1, with no clear D. The CDR3 runs to 13 residues. The V gene lost 6 bases and the J gene lost 5 bases, with 13 bases spanning the gap. Germline-derived CDR1 and CDR2 are MNHEY and SMNVEV (reference sequence). The chain's CDR3 is CASSLRLVTEAFF. Written as DNA, the CDR3 is TGTGCCAGCAGCCTCAGGTTGGTGACTGAAGCTTTCTTT.

This clonotype was recorded many times. The chain combines TRBV7-2 with TRBJ1-4; D not certain. The germline gives CDR1 SGHTA, CDR2 FQGNSA. V lost 5 bases to trimming and J lost 0 bases, with 13 bases between them. The CDR3 is made up of 16 amino acids. CDR3 nucleotides: TGTGCCAGCAGCCCACCCGAGGCTGCAACTAATGAAAAACTGTTTTTT. Its translation is CASSPPEAATNEKLFF.

The chain carries TRBV15 and TRBJ1-3; 7 positions agree with TRBD1. The CDR3 loop spans 17 amino acids. Germline values: CDR1 LNHNV, CDR2 YYDKDF (reference sequence). The ends lost 1 base at V and 0 bases at J; junction bases unmatched: 6. CDR3 nucleotide sequence: TGTGCCACCAGCAGAGCCGACAGGGCGTACTCTGGAAACACCATATATTTT. This gives the protein CATSRADRAYSGNTIYF. Full variable domain (rest looked up from reference TRBV15 and TRBJ1-3): DAMVIQNPRYQVTQFGKPVTLSCSQTLNHNVMYWYQQKSSQAPKLLFHYYDKDFNNEADTPDNFQSRRPNTSFCFLDIRSPGLGDTAMYLCATSRADRAYSGNTIYFGEGSWLTVV.

The rearrangement uses TRBV4-3 and TRBJ1-1; possibly TRBD1 for D (5 bases). Germline V gene sequence: CDR1 LGHNA, CDR2 YSLEER. V lost 0 bases, J lost 1 base, and 9 bases lay in between. The CDR3 length is 15 residues. The CDR3 spells CASSQDGTRNTEAFF. CDR3 bases: TGCGCCAGCAGCCAAGACGGGACGAGGAACACTGAAGCTTTCTTT.

The chain has TRBV6-1 and TRBJ1-4; D gene uncertain. CDR3 length equals 15 residues. V lost 0 bases, J lost 3 bases, and 8 bases lay in between. The V gene's germline CDR1 is MNHNS and CDR2 SASEGT. The CDR3 here is CASSEAPRANEKLFF. Written as DNA, the CDR3 is TGTGCCAGCAGTGAAGCTCCCCGGGCTAATGAAAAACTGTTTTTT.

This clonotype was recorded a few times. This chain uses TRBV28 with TRBJ2-6; D is unresolved. V gave up 4 bases and J gave up 0 bases, with 10 bases separating them. The CDR3 extends over 16 amino acids. The germline V gene encodes CDR1 MDHEN and CDR2 SYDVKM. The CDR3 loop is CASSSPPRSGANVLTF. The CDR3 region has the DNA TGTGCCAGCAGTTCTCCCCCCCGCTCTGGGGCCAACGTCCTGACTTTC.

J is TRBJ2-5 and V is TRBV10-3, with D perhaps TRBD1 (6 bases). The CDR3 runs 15 residues. CDR1 is ENHRY and CDR2 is SYGVKD in the germline V gene. V was pared by 3 bases and J by 5 bases, with 16 bases between. The CDR3 protein is CAISDPQGMGETQYF. DNA for the CDR3: TGTGCCATCAGTGACCCCCAGGGGATGGGGGAGACCCAGTACTTC.

This chain joins TRBV10-3 and TRBJ1-2, with D perhaps matching TRBD1 (6 bases). Trimming took 6 bases from V and 0 from J, leaving 14 bases between them. The V gene's germline CDR1 is ENHRY and CDR2 SYGVKD. The CDR3 consists of 15 residues. CDR3 DNA: TGTGCCATCAGCATTACAGGGAGTGCTAACTATGGCTACACCTTC. This encodes CAISITGSANYGYTF.

This clonotype was seen only a few times. This chain uses TRBV4-1 with TRBJ1-1, with 7 bases aligning to TRBD1. Germline V gene lookup returns CDR1 MGHRA and CDR2 YSYEKL. V lost 1 base, J lost 6 bases, and 2 bases stayed unmatched. The CDR3 loop spans 13 amino acids. CDR3 protein: CASSQGDRAEAFF. In nucleotides, the CDR3 is TGCGCCAGCAGCCAAGGGGACAGAGCTGAAGCTTTCTTT.

J is TRBJ1-1 and V is TRBV28; weak D call: TRBD1 (6 bases). V dropped 5 bases and J dropped 6 bases, with 13 bases sitting between them. CDR1 and CDR2 (germline): MDHEN, SYDVKM. The CDR3 contains 13 residues. CDR3 region: CASSPGQPAEAFF. The CDR3 coding sequence is TGTGCCAGCAGTCCCGGACAGCCGGCTGAAGCTTTCTTT.

This chain uses TRBV20-1 with TRBJ2-7, with 7 bases fitting TRBD2. From germline, CDR1 is DFQATT and CDR2 SNEGSKA (reference sequence). CDR3 length: 14 amino acids. Trimming took 2 bases from V and 2 from J; bases not matched to a gene: 6. This CDR3 is CSARSDGGTYEQYF. The CDR3 DNA reads as TGCAGTGCTAGATCAGACGGGGGGACCTACGAGCAGTACTTC.

This clonotype appeared many times. The chain couples TRBV7-2 to TRBJ1-3; D uncertain. Germline loops: CDR1 SGHTA, CDR2 FQGNSA. The CDR3 is 15 residues long. The V and J ends lost 5 bases and 2 bases respectively, with 13 bases between them. The CDR3 sequence is CASSRTGDPGNTIYF. The CDR3 DNA sequence: TGTGCCAGCAGCCGGACCGGGGATCCTGGAAACACCATATATTTT.

There are many counts of this clonotype. V usage is TRBV7-2 and J usage is TRBJ1-1; TRBD1 might be the D (5 bases). V dropped 5 bases and J dropped 2 bases, with 15 bases sitting between them. In germline, CDR1 is SGHTA, CDR2 FQGNSA. The CDR3 extends over 15 amino acids. The CDR3 spells CASSRWGSGNTEAFF. The DNA of the CDR3 is TGTGCCAGCAGCCGTTGGGGGAGCGGAAACACTGAAGCTTTCTTT.

The sample holds many counts of this clonotype. The rearrangement joins TRBV7-2 to TRBJ2-7; unclear D gene. CDR1 and CDR2 (germline): SGHTA, FQGNSA. This CDR3 has 14 residues. Trimming removed 3 bases from V and 5 bases from J, with 14 bases in between. The CDR3 loop reads CASSFGPVDHEQYF. The CDR3, as DNA: TGTGCCAGCAGCTTTGGGCCCGTTGACCACGAGCAGTACTTC.

This clonotype was recorded a few times. The rearrangement joins TRBV28 to TRBJ2-7; the D gene is possibly TRBD1 (5 bases). The CDR3 extends over 15 amino acids. Germline V gene data show CDR1 as MDHEN and CDR2 as SYDVKM. The germline V and J ends were trimmed by 4 bases and 4 bases, with 17 bases remaining between them. CDR3 DNA: TGTGCCAGCAGTTACCAGGGTAAAGTTATTTACGAGCAGTACTTC. Encoded protein: CASSYQGKVIYEQYF.

In its sample, this clonotype was seen many times. This sequence joins TRBV12-3 or TRBV12-4 and TRBJ1-5; no clear D. V lost 6 bases and J 6 bases, leaving 9 bases between the germline ends. The CDR3 consists of 12 residues. CDR3 in amino acids: CASSLRGQPQHF. In DNA, the CDR3 is TGTGCCAGCAGCTTACGTGGTCAGCCCCAGCATTTT.

The table lists this clonotype with many counts. This chain links TRBV12-3 or TRBV12-4 with TRBJ1-5; D gene unclear. Trimming left V 4 bases short and J 2 bases short, with 9 bases between. The CDR3 totals 14 residues. Written as DNA, the CDR3 is TGTGCCAGCAGTTACAGCGAGGGCAATCAGCCCCAGCATTTT. It specifies CASSYSEGNQPQHF.

The rearrangement joins TRBV2 to TRBJ1-4; D perhaps matches TRBD1 (6 bases). CDR1 and CDR2 (germline): SNHLY, FYNNEI. CDR3 length: 13 residues. V was trimmed by 4 bases and J by 8 bases, leaving 11 bases between them. In nucleotides, the CDR3 is TGTGCCAGCAGTGTCAGGGGATGGGAAAAACTGTTTTTT. Its protein is CASSVRGWEKLFF. Drawing the rest from reference TRBV2 and TRBJ1-4, the complete variable domain is EPEVTQTPSHQVTQMGQEVILRCVPISNHLYFYWYRQILGQKVEFLVSFYNNEISEKSEIFDDQFSVERPDGSNFTLKIRSTKLEDSAMYFCASSVRGWEKLFFGSGTQLSVL.

This clonotype has ten or more counts. The chain has TRBV7-9 and TRBJ1-1; TRBD1 matches 10 bases. The junction had 9 bases not matched to a gene; V was cut back by 5 bases and J by 3 bases. The germline gives CDR1 SEHNR, CDR2 FQNEAQ (reference sequence). The CDR3 runs to 16 residues. This CDR3 is CASSLAAGTGDTEAFF. DNA of the CDR3: TGTGCCAGCAGCCTTGCGGCCGGGACAGGGGACACTGAAGCTTTCTTT. The variable domain in full, completed from reference TRBV7-9 and TRBJ1-1, reads DTGVSQNPRHKITKRGQNVTFRCDPISEHNRLYWYRQTLGQGPEFLTYFQNEAQLEKSRLLSDRFSAERPKGSFSTLEIQRTEQGDSAMYLCASSLAAGTGDTEAFFGQGTRLTVV.

At least ten counts were recorded for this clonotype. The chain has TRBV7-2 and TRBJ2-7; D unclear. Trimming removed 1 base at V and 10 bases at J, with 20 bases between. The germline gives CDR1 SGHTA, CDR2 FQGNSA. The CDR3 totals 15 residues. CDR3 bases: TGTGCCAGCAGCTTAGAGGCCGTAAGTCAAGCCGGTCAGTACTTC. Encoded protein: CASSLEAVSQAGQYF. Using reference TRBV7-2 and TRBJ2-7 for the parts outside the CDR3, the full variable domain is GAGVSQSPSNKVTEKGKDVELRCDPISGHTALYWYRQSLGQGLEFLIYFQGNSAPDKSGLPSDRFSAERTGGSVSTLTIQRTQQEDSAVYLCASSLEAVSQAGQYFGPGTRLTVT.

This rearrangement joins TRBV7-9 to TRBJ1-1; D is possibly TRBD1 (5 bases). V gave up 4 bases and J gave up 1 base, with 7 bases separating them. Per the germline V gene, CDR1 is SEHNR and CDR2 is FQNEAQ (reference sequence). The CDR3 has 13 residues. CDR3 sequence: CASSWTPNTEAFF. CDR3 in DNA: TGTGCCAGCAGCTGGACACCGAACACTGAAGCTTTCTTT.

The rearrangement links TRBV5-1 to TRBJ2-3; D ambiguous. Trimming took 3 bases from V and 2 from J, leaving 13 bases between them. The V gene's germline CDR1 is SGHRS and CDR2 YFSETQ. The length of the CDR3 is 15 residues. The CDR3 DNA follows: TGCGCCAGCAGCTCGACCAGCACCTACACAGATACGCAGTATTTT. Its protein product is CASSSTSTYTDTQYF. Combining the CDR3 with reference TRBV5-1 and TRBJ2-3 gives the whole variable domain KAGVTQTPRYLIKTRGQQVTLSCSPISGHRSVSWYQQTPGQGLQFLFEYFSETQRNKGNFPGRFSGRQFSNSRSEMNVSTLELGDSALYLCASSSTSTYTDTQYFGPGTRLTVL.